A single sample is the source of the 3 T cell receptor beta chains below, sequenced in a study of cytomegalovirus exposure and HLA in healthy donors. PCR employed 60 Vbeta and 13 Jbeta primers. Repertoires were generated with immunoSEQ multiplex PCR, while TCRdb's copy carries only in-frame clones and drops some. The sample includes 150,000 to 200,000 clones, 80% to 85% seen only once; the top ten take 0.26%. The sequenced sample was PBMCs. The receptors derive from a boy between 10 and 17 years old in good health and CMV-seronegative.

V and J are TRBV30 and TRBJ2-3; weak D call: TRBD2 (5 bases). The V gene lost 0 bases and the J gene lost 6 bases, with 7 bases spanning the gap. From germline, CDR1 is GTSNPN and CDR2 SVGIG (reference sequence). The CDR3 loop spans 12 amino acids. The CDR3 sequence: CAWSVSGDTQYF. The CDR3 bases are TGTGCCTGGAGTGTTTCGGGGGATACGCAGTATTTT.

The rearrangement joins TRBV7-2 to TRBJ1-2; D perhaps matches TRBD1 (6 bases). The length of the CDR3 is 16 residues. V was pared by 5 bases and J by 7 bases, with 23 bases between. CDR1 is SGHTA, CDR2 FQGNSA, per germline. CDR3 amino acids: CASSPAPQGNGRGYTF. The CDR3 bases are TGTGCCAGCAGCCCCGCCCCCCAGGGGAATGGTCGTGGCTACACCTTC.

The chain has TRBV6-5 and TRBJ1-6; no definite D call. V was shortened by 3 bases and J by 10 bases, with 10 bases between the two germline ends. From germline, CDR1 is MNHEY and CDR2 SVGAGI. The CDR3 length is 13 residues. CDR3 sequence (DNA): TGTGCCAGCAGTTATGGTCCCGGGTCACCCCTCCACTTT. It is translated as CASSYGPGSPLHF.